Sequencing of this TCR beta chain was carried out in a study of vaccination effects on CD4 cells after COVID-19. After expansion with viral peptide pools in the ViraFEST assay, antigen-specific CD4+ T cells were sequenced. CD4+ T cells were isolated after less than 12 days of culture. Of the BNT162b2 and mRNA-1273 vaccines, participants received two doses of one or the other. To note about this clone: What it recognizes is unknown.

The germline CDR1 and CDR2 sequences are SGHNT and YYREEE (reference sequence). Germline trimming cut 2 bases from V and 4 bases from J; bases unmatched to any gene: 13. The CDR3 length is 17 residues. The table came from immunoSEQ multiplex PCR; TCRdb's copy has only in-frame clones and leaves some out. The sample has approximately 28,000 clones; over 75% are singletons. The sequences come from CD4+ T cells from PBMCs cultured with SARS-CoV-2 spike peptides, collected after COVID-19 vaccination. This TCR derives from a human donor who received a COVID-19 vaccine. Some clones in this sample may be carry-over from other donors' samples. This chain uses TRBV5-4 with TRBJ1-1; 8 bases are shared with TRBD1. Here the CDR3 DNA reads TGTGCCAGCAGCTTTGGGGGGCGATCAACAGGGGGCACTGAAGCTTTCTTT. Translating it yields CASSFGGRSTGGTEAFF.